This T cell receptor beta chain was documented in a study of blood T cell repertoires in COVID-19. Germline V gene sequence: CDR1 SGHTA, CDR2 FQGNSA. CDR3 length: 16 residues. The trim removed 1 base at V and 6 bases at J, leaving 10 bases unmatched. The method was immunoSEQ multiplex PCR; TCRdb's version includes in-frame clones alone and lacks a portion of them. The sample lists 150,000 or so clones, 88% occurring once. The sample consisted of peripheral blood. The source is a woman aged 60-75 years with acute or convalescent COVID-19. The rearrangement links TRBV7-2 to TRBJ2-7; 9 bases map to TRBD2. The CDR3 DNA is TGTGCCAGCAGCTTAGGGGGTGCGCGGGGGGGACCCGAGCAGTACTTC. Translation: CASSLGGARGGPEQYF. Full variable domain (outside the CDR3, taken from reference TRBV7-2 and TRBJ2-7): GAGVSQSPSNKVTEKGKDVELRCDPISGHTALYWYRQSLGQGLEFLIYFQGNSAPDKSGLPSDRFSAERTGGSVSTLTIQRTQQEDSAVYLCASSLGGARGGPEQYFGPGTRLTVT.